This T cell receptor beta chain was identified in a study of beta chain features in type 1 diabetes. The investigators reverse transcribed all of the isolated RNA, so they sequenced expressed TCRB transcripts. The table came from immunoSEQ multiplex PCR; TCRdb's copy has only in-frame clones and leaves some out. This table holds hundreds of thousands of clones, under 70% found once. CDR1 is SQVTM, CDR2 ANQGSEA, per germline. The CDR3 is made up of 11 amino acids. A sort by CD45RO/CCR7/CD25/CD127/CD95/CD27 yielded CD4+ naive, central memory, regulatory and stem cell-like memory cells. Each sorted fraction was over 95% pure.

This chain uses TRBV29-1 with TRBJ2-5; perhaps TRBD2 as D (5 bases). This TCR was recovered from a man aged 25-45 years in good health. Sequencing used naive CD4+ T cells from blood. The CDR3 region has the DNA TGCAGTGCGGGCCCCGAAGAGACCCAGTACTTC. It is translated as CSAGPEETQYF.